These 27 T cell receptor beta chains share one sample of origin, sequenced in a study of long-term antiretroviral therapy in people with HIV. The authors ran the immunoSEQ assay, v3.0, at survey level. Assay used: immunoSEQ multiplex PCR; TCRdb lists only in-frame clones, some missing. Of about 21,000 clones listed, 70% to 85% are singletons. The material was unsorted PBMCs, obtained 4.1 years after starting antiretroviral therapy. The receptors stem from a woman in her 40s with HIV.

V and J are TRBV7-9 and TRBJ1-4; tentative D call: TRBD1 (5 bases). The CDR3 has 14 residues. V lost 7 bases to trimming and J lost 1 base, with 10 bases between them. Germline assignment: CDR1 SEHNR and CDR2 FQNEAQ (reference sequence). The CDR3 nucleotides read TGTGCCAGCACCCAGGGACTAACTAATGAAAAACTGTTTTTT. It encodes CASTQGLTNEKLFF.

The V gene is TRBV19, the J gene TRBJ2-1; D is unresolved. The germline V gene encodes CDR1 LNHDA and CDR2 SQIVND (reference sequence). Trimming cost V 6 bases and J 4 bases, with 16 bases left between them. This CDR3 has 15 amino acids. CDR3 amino acids: CASSNGPAPYNEQFF. The CDR3 DNA follows: TGTGCCAGTAGCAACGGACCGGCCCCGTACAATGAGCAGTTCTTC. The whole variable domain, filled in from reference TRBV19 and TRBJ2-1, reads DGGITQSPKYLFRKEGQNVTLSCEQNLNHDAMYWYRQDPGQGLRLIYYSQIVNDFQKGDIAEGYSVSREKKESFPLTVTSAQKNPTAFYLCASSNGPAPYNEQFFGPGTRLTVL.

This clone was counted between two and nine times. The genes are TRBV19 and TRBJ1-2; 10 bases are shared with TRBD1. Germline CDR1 is LNHDA and CDR2 is SQIVND (reference sequence). The CDR3 consists of 16 residues. The V gene end was trimmed by 0 bases and the J gene end by 4 bases; junction bases not matched to a gene: 5. The chain's CDR3 is CASSIDRWTGGYGYTF. CDR3 nucleotide sequence: TGTGCCAGTAGTATAGATCGATGGACAGGGGGCTATGGCTACACCTTC. The full variable domain, completed using reference TRBV19 and TRBJ1-2, is DGGITQSPKYLFRKEGQNVTLSCEQNLNHDAMYWYRQDPGQGLRLIYYSQIVNDFQKGDIAEGYSVSREKKESFPLTVTSAQKNPTAFYLCASSIDRWTGGYGYTFGSGTRLTVV.

This clone occurred a few times. The chain has TRBV4-1 and TRBJ2-2; D may be TRBD1 (6 bases). Germline values: CDR1 MGHRA, CDR2 YSYEKL. There are 17 residues in the CDR3. V lost 2 bases and J 1 base, leaving 14 bases between the germline ends. The CDR3 bases are TGCGCCAGCAGCCAAACTAGGGCAGGGGTGAACACCGGGGAGCTGTTTTTT. Translated: CASSQTRAGVNTGELFF.

This clone occurred a few times. The rearrangement links TRBV5-4 to TRBJ2-3; 7 bases are shared with TRBD1. With V trimmed by 4 bases and J by 1 base, 6 bases remained unmatched. The germline gives CDR1 SGHNT, CDR2 YYREEE (reference sequence). This CDR3 comprises 15 residues. In DNA form, the CDR3 reads TGTGCCAGCAGCCTGACAGGGATGGGCACAGATACGCAGTATTTT. Translating gives CASSLTGMGTDTQYF.

This clone was seen more than once but under ten times. The genes are TRBV29-1 and TRBJ1-2, with TRBD1 identical over 10 bases. From germline, CDR1 is SQVTM and CDR2 ANQGSEA. V gave up 4 bases and J gave up 7 bases; unmatched junction bases: 6. This CDR3 contains 13 residues. The chain's CDR3 is CSVAIGQGGGYTF. DNA for the CDR3: TGCAGCGTTGCAATCGGACAGGGGGGTGGCTACACCTTC. Full variable domain (remainder filled in from reference TRBV29-1 and TRBJ1-2): SAVISQKPSRDICQRGTSLTIQCQVDSQVTMMFWYRQQPGQSLTLIATANQGSEATYESGFVIDKFPISRPNLTFSTLTVSNMSPEDSSIYLCSVAIGQGGGYTFGSGTRLTVV.

This clone appeared once. The chain uses TRBV6-1 and TRBJ1-1; 8 bases are a match to TRBD1. CDR1 MNHNS and CDR2 SASEGT come from the germline V gene. V dropped 8 bases and J dropped 1; count of bases not matched to a gene: 9. The CDR3 is 15 amino acids. CDR3 DNA sequence: TGTGCCAGCCGGCAACGAGACAGGGGGAACACTGAAGCTTTCTTT. This translates into CASRQRDRGNTEAFF.

The chain couples TRBV7-9 to TRBJ2-3, with D possibly matching TRBD2 (6 bases). The V gene's germline CDR1 is SEHNR and CDR2 FQNEAQ (reference sequence). V lost 3 bases and J 5 bases, leaving 12 bases between the germline ends. The CDR3 runs 14 residues. The CDR3 DNA follows: TGTGCCAGCAGCTTCGGCGGGATAGGAGATACGCAGTATTTT. This gives the protein CASSFGGIGDTQYF.

This clone occurred a few times. The chain joins TRBV19 to TRBJ1-5, with unresolved D. Trimming cost V 2 bases and J 3 bases, with 8 bases left between them. Germline assignment: CDR1 LNHDA and CDR2 SQIVND (reference sequence). CDR3 size: 14 residues. CDR3 bases: TGTGCCAGTAGTATAACGGCAGACAATCAGCCCCAGCATTTT. Its protein is CASSITADNQPQHF. Full variable domain (missing parts from reference TRBV19 and TRBJ1-5): DGGITQSPKYLFRKEGQNVTLSCEQNLNHDAMYWYRQDPGQGLRLIYYSQIVNDFQKGDIAEGYSVSREKKESFPLTVTSAQKNPTAFYLCASSITADNQPQHFGDGTRLSIL.

The chain has TRBV7-8 and TRBJ1-1; tentatively, D is TRBD1 (5 bases). This CDR3 has 14 residues. CDR1 SGHVS and CDR2 FQNEAQ come from the germline V gene. Trimming removed 2 bases from V and 0 bases from J, with 7 bases in between. CDR3 DNA sequence: TGTGCCAGCAGCTTACCAGGGCTGAACACTGAAGCTTTCTTT. It specifies CASSLPGLNTEAFF.

V is TRBV13 and J is TRBJ2-7, with 8 bases matching TRBD1. Germline CDR1 PRHDT, CDR2 FYEKMQ (reference sequence). This CDR3 is built from 14 residues. The V segment lost 6 bases and the J segment 1 base; nucleotides outside the gene matches: 5. CDR3 coding DNA: TGTGCCAGCAGTCTGACAGGGGCGTCCTACGAGCAGTACTTC. Residues: CASSLTGASYEQYF.

This clone was detected only a few times. The chain joins TRBV19 to TRBJ1-3; no definite D call. The CDR3 runs 15 residues. Germline CDR1 LNHDA, CDR2 SQIVND (reference sequence). V lost 3 bases to trimming and J lost 2 bases, with 11 bases between them. CDR3 in amino acids: CASSISWSTGNTIYF. The CDR3 coding sequence is TGTGCCAGTAGTATCTCTTGGTCGACTGGAAACACCATATATTTT.

DNA of the CDR3: TGTGCCAGCAGCCAGACAGGGCTCGACGGGACCCAGTACTTC. Amino acid sequence: CASSQTGLDGTQYF. The chain recombines TRBV7-7 with TRBJ2-5; 7 nucleotides agree with TRBD1. The CDR3 spans 14 residues. Germline CDR1 and CDR2: SSHAT and FNYEAQ (reference sequence). J gave up 7 bases and V 5 bases, and 10 bases lay outside the gene matches.

CDR3: CAWDKGGSAAFF. In nucleotides, the CDR3 is TGTGCCTGGGATAAAGGGGGATCGGCAGCTTTCTTT. This chain links TRBV30 with TRBJ1-1, with a possible D match to TRBD1 (6 bases). Trimming stripped 5 bases from V and 10 bases from J, with 17 bases between. CDR1 is GTSNPN, CDR2 SVGIG, per germline (reference sequence). The CDR3 loop spans 12 amino acids.

This chain uses TRBV27 with TRBJ2-3, with D possibly called TRBD1 or TRBD2 (6 bases each). The V end was cut by 1 base, the J end by 3 bases, with 14 bases between. The germline CDR1 and CDR2 sequences are MNHEY and SMNVEV (reference sequence). The CDR3 contains 16 residues. DNA of the CDR3: TGTGCCAGCAGTTTATTTCCCCGGGGGCTGACAGATACGCAGTATTTT. It yields the protein CASSLFPRGLTDTQYF.

The rearrangement uses TRBV5-1 and TRBJ2-3; unclear D gene. This CDR3 spans 14 amino acids. Germline V gene lookup returns CDR1 SGHRS and CDR2 YFSETQ. V was cut by 1 base and J by 1 base, with 7 bases left in between. The DNA of the CDR3 is TGCGCCAGCAGCTTGTCATCGGGCACAGATACGCAGTATTTT. As protein: CASSLSSGTDTQYF.

The genes are TRBV28 and TRBJ1-1; possibly TRBD1 for D (6 bases). Germline lookup yields CDR1 MDHEN and CDR2 SYDVKM. CDR3 length: 13 residues. V lost 7 bases to trimming and J lost 1 base, with 10 bases between them. CDR3 in amino acids: CASTQTGNTEAFF. DNA of the CDR3: TGTGCCAGCACCCAGACAGGGAACACTGAAGCTTTCTTT.

J is TRBJ2-3 and V is TRBV11-1, with D possibly being TRBD1 (5 bases). Germline loops: CDR1 SGHAT, CDR2 FQDESV (reference sequence). The CDR3 is 16 amino acids. V lost 2 bases, J lost 2 bases, and 14 bases lay in between. CDR3 loop: CASSLRVRADTDTQYF. CDR3 bases: TGTGCCAGCAGCTTAAGGGTCAGGGCTGACACAGATACGCAGTATTTT.

This chain links TRBV6-1 with TRBJ1-5, with D possibly matching TRBD1 (5 bases). V was trimmed by 7 bases and J by 6 bases, leaving 13 bases between them. The CDR3 length is 13 residues. The germline V gene has CDR1 MNHNS and CDR2 SASEGT. The CDR3 is CASKVRASQPQHF. As DNA, the CDR3 is TGTGCCAGCAAGGTCAGGGCGAGTCAGCCCCAGCATTTT.

A single count supports this clone. This chain uses TRBV6-5 with TRBJ1-1; D is uncertain. V was pared by 6 bases and J by 1 base, with 9 bases between. There are 13 residues in the CDR3. Germline CDR1 is MNHEY and CDR2 is SVGAGI. The CDR3 protein is CASSIDSNTEAFF. For the CDR3, the DNA is TGTGCCAGCAGCATCGATTCGAACACTGAAGCTTTCTTT.

This clone has a handful of counts. This rearrangement joins TRBV7-2 to TRBJ2-1, with 7 nucleotides matching TRBD1. This CDR3 region has 14 residues. Trimming at V came to 1 base and at J to 13 bases, leaving 10 bases not matched to a gene. The V gene's germline CDR1 is SGHTA and CDR2 FQGNSA. The CDR3 spells CASSLGSGRDRQFF. CDR3 sequence (DNA): TGTGCCAGCAGCTTAGGTTCCGGCCGGGACAGACAGTTCTTC.

The CDR3 coding sequence is TGTGCCAGCAGCTTAGGGGGGGCAGCGGGGTACACAGATACGCAGTATTTT. Translated, it gives CASSLGGAAGYTDTQYF. This rearrangement joins TRBV7-6 to TRBJ2-3; D is possibly TRBD2 (7 bases). V lost 1 base to trimming and J lost 2 bases, with 16 bases between them. This CDR3 comprises 17 residues. From germline, CDR1 is SGHVS and CDR2 FNYEAQ.

This sequence joins TRBV6-1 and TRBJ2-7; the D is unclear. The V and J ends lost 10 bases and 6 bases respectively, with 10 bases between them. This CDR3 is 10 amino acids long. Germline-derived CDR1 and CDR2 are MNHNS and SASEGT. The CDR3 is CATPPGEQYF. CDR3 DNA: TGTGCCACCCCCCCGGGCGAGCAGTACTTC.

The V gene is TRBV28, the J gene TRBJ1-2; no clear D gene. In germline, CDR1 is MDHEN, CDR2 SYDVKM. V dropped 6 bases and J dropped 5 bases, with 19 bases sitting between them. This CDR3 region has 15 residues. The CDR3 DNA reads TGTGCCAGCAGCCCCTCGATAATTTTTAAATATGGCTACACCTTC. This encodes CASSPSIIFKYGYTF.

The chain carries TRBV6-1 and TRBJ2-7, with 7 nucleotides matching TRBD1. V shed 6 bases and J 2 bases; nucleotides not matched to a gene: 4. The CDR3 loop spans 13 amino acids. CDR1 MNHNS and CDR2 SASEGT come from the germline V gene. The CDR3 here is CASSRDSTYEQYF. CDR3 coding DNA: TGTGCCAGCAGCCGGGACAGCACCTACGAGCAGTACTTC.

The chain joins TRBV5-1 to TRBJ1-1; D ambiguous. This CDR3 is 13 amino acids long. The V and J ends lost 4 bases and 0 bases respectively, with 7 bases between them. Per the germline V gene, CDR1 is SGHRS and CDR2 is YFSETQ. The CDR3 loop reads CASSTDLNTEAFF. CDR3 DNA sequence: TGCGCCAGCAGCACGGATTTGAACACTGAAGCTTTCTTT.

V gene TRBV7-8 combines with J gene TRBJ2-7; D is unclear. Germline V CDR1 and CDR2: SGHVS, FQNEAQ. V lost 1 base to trimming and J lost 9 bases, with 13 bases between them. This CDR3 comprises 13 residues. This chain's CDR3 is CASSLVKWDRQYF. Written as DNA, the CDR3 is TGTGCCAGCAGCTTAGTAAAATGGGATCGGCAGTACTTC.